This T cell receptor (beta chain) came from a study of fetal regulatory T cell absence and autoimmunity. Broader study findings: Pancreas TCRs were oligoclonally enriched versus cord blood, some clones over 80-fold.

The survey-level immunoSEQ assay was used. TCRdb's table, derived via immunoSEQ multiplex PCR, lists solely in-frame clones and lacks some. The sample includes 95,000 or so clones, roughly 78% of them seen just once. Germline V gene data show CDR1 as SGHVS and CDR2 as FNYEAQ. V was pared by 5 bases and J by 4 bases, with 16 bases between. CDR3 length equals 15 residues. Within the sample, this clone is medium-sized. The target antigen is unknown. V is TRBV7-6 and J is TRBJ2-3, with D possibly TRBD2 on 7 matching bases. The sequence derives from a male donor with IPEX syndrome. The specimen was pancreas tissue. CDR3 nucleotide sequence: TGTGCCAGCAGCCCCGGGGCGGGGGCCCCAGATACGCAGTATTTT. The encoded protein is CASSPGAGAPDTQYF.